The 17 T cell receptor beta chains below come from one sample, sequenced in a study of T cell responses to AZD1222 COVID-19 vaccine. Profiling relied on immunoSEQ multiplex PCR, and the TCRdb table lists in-frame clones only, not all of them. The sample has approximately 300,000 clones, 90% to 95% seen once. The specimen comprised peripheral blood, sampled 28 days after the second AZD1222 dose. The receptors were sampled from an adult who received the AZD1222 COVID-19 vaccine.

The rearrangement joins TRBV4-2 to TRBJ2-7; weak D call: TRBD2 (5 bases). Germline V gene lookup returns CDR1 LGHNA and CDR2 YNFKEQ. The V end lost 4 bases, the J end lost 1 base, and 11 bases lay between the germline ends. This CDR3 has 14 amino acids. The CDR3 nucleotides are TGTGCCAGCAGCCCAGCGAGGAGGTCCTACGAGCAGTACTTC. It yields the protein CASSPARRSYEQYF.

The V call is TRBV5-4, the J call TRBJ1-5; TRBD1 is a possible D gene (6 bases). Trimming left V 7 bases short and J 0 bases short, with 23 bases between. Germline V CDR1 and CDR2: SGHNT, YYREEE (reference sequence). CDR3 size: 18 residues. CDR3 loop: CASLNHPEGGNSNQPQHF. Written as DNA, the CDR3 is TGTGCCAGCCTAAACCACCCCGAAGGGGGAAATAGCAATCAGCCCCAGCATTTT.

This clone has just one count. This chain uses TRBV7-3 with TRBJ2-3; D possibly matches TRBD1 or TRBD2 (5 bases each). V gave up 5 bases and J gave up 4 bases, with 7 bases separating them. Germline-derived CDR1 and CDR2 are SGHTA and FQGTGA. The CDR3 runs to 12 residues. This CDR3 reads CASSRGADTQYF. DNA for the CDR3: TGTGCCAGCAGCCGAGGGGCAGATACGCAGTATTTT. Variable domain in full (rest from reference TRBV7-3 and TRBJ2-3): GAGVSQTPSNKVTEKGKYVELRCDPISGHTALYWYRQSLGQGPEFLIYFQGTGAADDSGLPNDRFFAVRPEGSVSTLKIQRTERGDSAVYLCASSRGADTQYFGPGTRLTVL.

This clone was detected once. J is TRBJ2-1 and V is TRBV19, with TRBD2 identical over 10 bases. The germline gives CDR1 LNHDA, CDR2 SQIVND (reference sequence). The J segment lost 0 bases and the V segment lost 4 bases, leaving 0 bases of the junction unmatched. There are 15 residues in the CDR3. Here the CDR3 reads CASSTSGSSYNEQFF. CDR3 coding DNA: TGTGCCAGTAGTACTAGCGGGAGCTCCTACAATGAGCAGTTCTTC.

Details on this clone: A junction boundary mismatches the germline segment, possibly from a read error. The rearrangement uses TRBV5-1 and TRBJ1-1; no definite D call. Germline V CDR1 and CDR2: SGHRS, YFSETQ. This CDR3 is 12 amino acids long. The CDR3 loop reads CASSGVKTEAFF. The CDR3 nucleotides read TGCGCCAGCAGCGGAGTGAAGACTGAAGCTTTCTTT. Drawing the rest from reference TRBV5-1 and TRBJ1-1, the complete variable domain is KAGVTQTPRYLIKTRGQQVTLSCSPISGHRSVSWYQQTPGQGLQFLFEYFSETQRNKGNFPGRFSGRQFSNSRSEMNVSTLELGDSALYLCASSGVKTEAFFGQGTRLTVV.

The chain is built from TRBV12-3 or TRBV12-4 and TRBJ1-1; unclear D gene. The CDR3 consists of 12 residues. Between the trimmed V and J ends, which lost 3 bases and 4 bases, there was a span of 6 bases. The CDR3 reads CASSFGSTEAFF. The CDR3 nucleotides are TGTGCCAGCAGTTTTGGGAGCACTGAAGCTTTCTTT.

V usage is TRBV2 and J usage is TRBJ1-1; weak D call: TRBD1 (5 bases). Trimming stripped 9 bases from V and 1 base from J, with 6 bases between. Germline loops: CDR1 SNHLY, CDR2 FYNNEI. The CDR3 totals 11 residues. CDR3 nucleotide sequence: TGTGCCAGTCAGGGGAACACTGAAGCTTTCTTT. Its translation: CASQGNTEAFF.

This chain connects TRBV19 to TRBJ2-1, with D possibly TRBD1 on 5 matching bases. Germline loops: CDR1 LNHDA, CDR2 SQIVND (reference sequence). Trimming stripped 7 bases from V and 5 bases from J, with 15 bases between. This CDR3 is 14 amino acids long. CDR3 region: CASTSLDTNNEQFF. DNA of the CDR3: TGTGCCAGTACATCCCTGGACACCAACAATGAGCAGTTCTTC.

The V and J genes are TRBV5-5 and TRBJ2-2; 7 bases line up with TRBD1. CDR3 length: 16 amino acids. Trimming removed 4 bases from V and 2 bases from J; junction bases left unmatched: 8. Germline V gene sequence: CDR1 SGHKS, CDR2 YYEKEE (reference sequence). CDR3 region: CASSPIGTENTGELFF. The DNA of the CDR3 is TGTGCCAGCAGCCCGATCGGGACAGAAAACACCGGGGAGCTGTTTTTT. Based on the CDR3 plus reference TRBV5-5 and TRBJ2-2, the full variable domain is DAGVTQSPTHLIKTRGQQVTLRCSPISGHKSVSWYQQVLGQGPQFIFQYYEKEERGRGNFPDRFSARQFPNYSSELNVNALLLGDSALYLCASSPIGTENTGELFFGEGSRLTVL.

This clone came up a few times. The chain has TRBV7-2 and TRBJ2-7; tentative D call: TRBD2 (6 bases). The CDR3 runs to 14 residues. CDR1 and CDR2 (germline): SGHTA, FQGNSA. V lost 2 bases, J lost 6 bases, and 14 bases lay in between. The CDR3 here is CASSLRSGGSEQYF. The CDR3 nucleotides read TGTGCCAGCAGCTTAAGAAGTGGGGGGAGCGAGCAGTACTTC.

V usage is TRBV5-1 and J usage is TRBJ1-1; D gene uncertain. Trimming removed 5 bases from V and 0 bases from J, with 14 bases in between. The CDR3 covers 15 residues. Germline V gives CDR1 SGHRS, CDR2 YFSETQ. Written as DNA, the CDR3 is TGCGCCAGCAGGGAGGACCCTGCTATGAACACTGAAGCTTTCTTT. Its protein is CASREDPAMNTEAFF.

The chain uses TRBV5-5 and TRBJ2-3; the match to TRBD2 covers 11 bases. V lost 3 bases and J lost 2; bases outside the gene matches: 8. The length of the CDR3 is 17 residues. Per germline, CDR1 SGHKS and CDR2 YYEKEE (reference sequence). The CDR3 bases are TGTGCCAGCAGCTCCGGGCTAGCGGGAGGTCCCACAGATACGCAGTATTTT. It encodes CASSSGLAGGPTDTQYF. The complete variable domain, with remaining parts taken from reference TRBV5-5 and TRBJ2-3, reads DAGVTQSPTHLIKTRGQQVTLRCSPISGHKSVSWYQQVLGQGPQFIFQYYEKEERGRGNFPDRFSARQFPNYSSELNVNALLLGDSALYLCASSSGLAGGPTDTQYFGPGTRLTVL.

In regard to this clone: Other DNA sequences in the sample encode the same CDR3. J is TRBJ1-3 and V is TRBV9; 7 positions match TRBD1. Germline V gene lookup returns CDR1 SGDLS and CDR2 YYNGEE. The CDR3 is made up of 15 amino acids. J gave up 0 bases and V 2 bases, and 2 bases lay outside the gene matches. The DNA of the CDR3 is TGTGCCAGCAGCGTGACAGGGAGCTCTGGAAACACCATATATTTT. It translates to CASSVTGSSGNTIYF.

The chain combines TRBV4-2 with TRBJ2-7; D possibly corresponds to TRBD2 (5 bases). This CDR3 comprises 15 residues. Deletions cut 3 bases from V and 4 bases from J, with 16 bases between. The germline V gene has CDR1 LGHNA and CDR2 YNFKEQ. Written as DNA, the CDR3 is TGTGCCAGCAGCCAGGTAGGACCCTCGGGATACGAGCAGTACTTC. Its protein product is CASSQVGPSGYEQYF.

The J gene is TRBJ2-3, the V gene TRBV19; 8 positions match TRBD1. This CDR3 is built from 14 residues. V shed 5 bases, J shed 2 bases, and the junction held 3 bases outside the gene matches. Looked up from germline, CDR1 is LNHDA and CDR2 is SQIVND (reference sequence). The chain's CDR3 is CASSPGQVTDTQYF. The CDR3 nucleotides read TGTGCCAGTAGTCCGGGACAGGTCACAGATACGCAGTATTTT.

In regard to this clone: The same CDR3 can be traced to other DNA sequences in this sample. The CDR3: CSVGGGQETQYF. As DNA, the CDR3 is TGCAGCGTGGGGGGGGGCCAAGAGACCCAGTACTTC. V usage is TRBV29-1 and J usage is TRBJ2-5; 7 nucleotides agree with TRBD2. Trimming removed 6 bases from V and 1 base from J; junction bases left unmatched: 2. Germline lookup yields CDR1 SQVTM and CDR2 ANQGSEA. The CDR3 has 12 amino acids.

The V gene is TRBV28, the J gene TRBJ1-3; D uncertain. The CDR3 runs to 14 residues. V was shortened by 4 bases and J by 0 bases, with 7 bases between the two germline ends. Germline CDR1 and CDR2: MDHEN and SYDVKM. CDR3 nucleotides: TGTGCCAGCAGTTATGTCTCCTCTGGAAACACCATATATTTT. Protein product: CASSYVSSGNTIYF.